What follows are 13 T cell receptor beta chains derived from one specimen sequenced in a study of blood T cell repertoires in COVID-19. Clones were read by immunoSEQ multiplex PCR, and TCRdb kept only the in-frame ones, dropping some. This sample has about 260,000 clones, with about 88% found just once. The sequencing sample was made of peripheral blood. These receptors came from a man aged 25 to 40 with active or convalescent COVID-19.

In its sample, this clone was seen once. V gene TRBV5-1 combines with J gene TRBJ2-1, with TRBD1 identical over 9 bases. J lost 14 bases, V lost 4 bases, and 19 bases had no gene match. In germline, CDR1 is SGHRS, CDR2 YFSETQ. The CDR3 covers 16 residues. The DNA of the CDR3 is TGCGCCAGCAGCGAGACCGGGACAGGGATATTAGGGCGGGAGTTCTTC. Translation: CASSETGTGILGREFF.

This clone was found once. The V gene is TRBV2, the J gene TRBJ2-7, with 7 bases identical to TRBD1. CDR3 length: 13 amino acids. Looked up from germline, CDR1 is SNHLY and CDR2 is FYNNEI. Germline trimming cut 7 bases from V and 2 bases from J; bases unmatched to any gene: 5. CDR3 loop: CASIGDRPYEQYF. Written as DNA, the CDR3 is TGTGCCAGCATTGGGGACAGACCCTACGAGCAGTACTTC. Full variable domain (outside the CDR3, taken from reference TRBV2 and TRBJ2-7): EPEVTQTPSHQVTQMGQEVILRCVPISNHLYFYWYRQILGQKVEFLVSFYNNEISEKSEIFDDQFSVERPDGSNFTLKIRSTKLEDSAMYFCASIGDRPYEQYFGPGTRLTVT.

The chain carries TRBV7-2 and TRBJ2-5; no clear D. This CDR3 has 13 residues. CDR1 and CDR2 from the germline V gene are SGHTA and FQGNSA. V was clipped by 7 bases and J by 0 bases, with 9 bases between them. In DNA form, the CDR3 reads TGTGCCAGCAATAATGCGTACCAAGAGACCCAGTACTTC. Translating gives CASNNAYQETQYF.

In this sample, this clone turned up a few times. This sequence joins TRBV11-1 and TRBJ1-3; D is unclear. CDR1 and CDR2 (germline): SGHAT, FQDESV (reference sequence). The V and J ends lost 3 bases and 8 bases respectively, with 8 bases between them. CDR3 length: 12 residues. The CDR3 protein is CASSLYEDTIYF. CDR3 sequence (DNA): TGTGCCAGCAGCTTGTACGAGGACACCATATATTTT.

V and J are TRBV7-2 and TRBJ2-5; a possible D gene is TRBD1 (5 bases). The CDR3 sequence is 12 residues long. The germline V gene has CDR1 SGHTA and CDR2 FQGNSA. Trimming pared 5 bases from V and 5 bases from J, leaving 9 bases between. CDR3 sequence reads: CASSKHRETQYF. CDR3 DNA: TGTGCCAGCAGCAAGCACAGGGAGACCCAGTACTTC.

The genes are TRBV6-6 and TRBJ1-2; D may be TRBD1 (5 bases). This CDR3 contains 15 residues. Germline CDR1 MNHNY, CDR2 SVGAGI (reference sequence). The germline V and J ends were trimmed by 0 bases and 4 bases, with 12 bases remaining between them. For the CDR3, the DNA is TGTGCCAGCAGTTACTCGTGGCAGGGCGCCTATGGCTACACCTTC. Its translation: CASSYSWQGAYGYTF.

V gene TRBV11-3 combines with J gene TRBJ2-2; 8 bases are a match to TRBD1. Unmatched junction bases numbered 6, after V lost 11 bases and J lost 4 bases. This CDR3 spans 13 amino acids. Germline values: CDR1 SGHNT, CDR2 YENEEA. The CDR3 loop reads CASTTGATGELFF. CDR3 coding DNA: TGTGCCTCAACGACAGGGGCCACCGGGGAGCTGTTTTTT. Filled out from reference TRBV11-3 and TRBJ2-2, the complete variable domain reads EAGVVQSPRYKIIEKKQPVAFWCNPISGHNTLYWYLQNLGQGPELLIRYENEEAVDDSQLPKDRFSAERLKGVDSTLKIQPAELGDSAVYLCASTTGATGELFFGEGSRLTVL.

For this clone: A junction end diverges from the germline sequence, so it may reflect a read error. The chain carries TRBV5-4 and TRBJ1-2; no firm D call. The CDR3 is 13 amino acids. CDR1 SGHNT and CDR2 YYREEE come from the germline V gene (reference sequence). Written as DNA, the CDR3 is TGTGCCAGCAGCCCTACTCCAGGCGAGGGATCCCTCTTC. Encoded protein: CASSPTPGEGSLF.

The V call is TRBV14, the J call TRBJ2-1; D is unresolved. Trimming stripped 1 base from V and 11 bases from J, with 12 bases between. The CDR3 loop spans 13 amino acids. The germline CDR1 and CDR2 sequences are SGHDN and FVKESK. The CDR3 sequence: CASSQGAVNKQFF. DNA of the CDR3: TGTGCCAGCAGCCAAGGTGCGGTGAATAAGCAGTTCTTC.

The rearrangement links TRBV5-1 to TRBJ1-2, with 11 bases fitting TRBD1. The CDR3 spans 17 residues. The J segment lost 0 bases and the V segment lost 2 bases, leaving 6 bases of the junction unmatched. Germline lookup yields CDR1 SGHRS and CDR2 YFSETQ. CDR3 sequence reads: CASSFRDRGAPNYGYTF. The CDR3 DNA reads as TGCGCCAGCAGCTTCCGGGACAGGGGGGCGCCTAACTATGGCTACACCTTC.

This clone was recorded once. The gene calls are TRBV5-5 and TRBJ1-2; no reliable D call. Germline V CDR1 and CDR2: SGHKS, YYEKEE (reference sequence). The germline V and J ends were trimmed by 3 bases and 4 bases, with 7 bases remaining between them. The length of the CDR3 is 12 residues. The CDR3 DNA reads as TGTGCCAGCAGCTCCGAGTCCTATGGCTACACCTTC. Protein product: CASSSESYGYTF.

The chain employs TRBV19 and TRBJ2-3; D remains unclear. Germline CDR1 reads LNHDA; CDR2 reads SQIVND (reference sequence). Trimming removed 2 bases from V and 0 bases from J, with 9 bases in between. The CDR3 sequence is 15 residues long. CDR3 protein: CASSILLTSTDTQYF. CDR3 DNA: TGTGCCAGTAGTATACTCCTGACTAGCACAGATACGCAGTATTTT.

V and J are TRBV4-2 and TRBJ1-2, with TRBD1 matching 8 bases. CDR3 length: 15 amino acids. In germline, CDR1 is LGHNA, CDR2 YNFKEQ. V shed 8 bases, J shed 3 bases, and the junction held 11 bases outside the gene matches. The CDR3 nucleotides read TGTGCCAGCGGAACGACAGGGGAGGAGGACTATGGCTACACCTTC. It encodes CASGTTGEEDYGYTF.